Sequencing of this TCR beta chain was carried out in a study of human T cells and chemical hapten exposure. CDR3 length equals 15 residues. Germline V gives CDR1 SGHNT, CDR2 YENEEA. V shed 1 base, J shed 5 bases, and the junction held 7 bases outside the gene matches. Time point of the sample: pre-sensitization, week 0. Treatment noted: therapeutic diphenylcyclopropenone sensitization with weekly scalp DPC. TCRdb itself ran the RACE reads through MiXCR, one entry per CDR3 protein. The data hold tens of thousands of distinct CDR3 sequences, with 9.5% to 10% observed a single time. This receptor was identified in a man in his forties with alopecia areata. Some clones in this sample may be carry-over from other donors' samples. The starting material was whole blood, obtained in connection with sensitization to the hapten diphenylcyclopropenone (DPC). The rearrangement joins TRBV11-3 to TRBJ2-7; 8 bases line up with TRBD2. Here the CDR3 reads CASSLGAGAQDEQYF. CDR3 DNA: TGTGCCAGCAGCTTAGGAGCGGGAGCACAGGACGAGCAGTACTTC.